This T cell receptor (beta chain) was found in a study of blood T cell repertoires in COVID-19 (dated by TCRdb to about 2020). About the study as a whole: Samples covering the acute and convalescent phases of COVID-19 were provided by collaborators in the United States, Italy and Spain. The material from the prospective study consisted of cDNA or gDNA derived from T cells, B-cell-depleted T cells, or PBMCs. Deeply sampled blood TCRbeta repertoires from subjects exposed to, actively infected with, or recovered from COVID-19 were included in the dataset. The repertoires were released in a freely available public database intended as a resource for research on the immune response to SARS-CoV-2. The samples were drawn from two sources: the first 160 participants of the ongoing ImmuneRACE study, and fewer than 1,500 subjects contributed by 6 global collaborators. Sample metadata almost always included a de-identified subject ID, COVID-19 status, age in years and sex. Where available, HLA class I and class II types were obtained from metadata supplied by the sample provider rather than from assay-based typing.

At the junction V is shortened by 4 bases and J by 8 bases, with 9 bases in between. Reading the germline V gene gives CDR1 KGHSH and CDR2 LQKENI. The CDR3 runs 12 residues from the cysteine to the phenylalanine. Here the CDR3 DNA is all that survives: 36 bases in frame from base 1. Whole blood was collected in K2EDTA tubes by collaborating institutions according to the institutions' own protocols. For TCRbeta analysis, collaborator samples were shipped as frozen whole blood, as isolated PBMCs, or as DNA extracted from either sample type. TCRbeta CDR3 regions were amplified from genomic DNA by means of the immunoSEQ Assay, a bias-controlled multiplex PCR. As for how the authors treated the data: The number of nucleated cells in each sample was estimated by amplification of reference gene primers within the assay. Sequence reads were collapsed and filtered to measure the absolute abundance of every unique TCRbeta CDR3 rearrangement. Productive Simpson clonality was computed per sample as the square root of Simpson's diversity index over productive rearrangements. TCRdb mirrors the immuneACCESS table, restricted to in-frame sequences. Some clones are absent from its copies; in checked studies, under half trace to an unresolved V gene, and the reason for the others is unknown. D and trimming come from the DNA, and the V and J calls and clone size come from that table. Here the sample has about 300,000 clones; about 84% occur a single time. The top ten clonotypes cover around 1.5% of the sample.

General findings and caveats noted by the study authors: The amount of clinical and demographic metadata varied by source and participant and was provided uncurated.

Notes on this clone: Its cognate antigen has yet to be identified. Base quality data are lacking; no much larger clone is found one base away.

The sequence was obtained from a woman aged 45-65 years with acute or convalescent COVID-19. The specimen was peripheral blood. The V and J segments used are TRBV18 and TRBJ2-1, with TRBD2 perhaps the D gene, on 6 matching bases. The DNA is TGTGCCAGCTCACACCCGGGGGATGAGCAGTTCTTC. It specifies CASSHPGDEQFF.